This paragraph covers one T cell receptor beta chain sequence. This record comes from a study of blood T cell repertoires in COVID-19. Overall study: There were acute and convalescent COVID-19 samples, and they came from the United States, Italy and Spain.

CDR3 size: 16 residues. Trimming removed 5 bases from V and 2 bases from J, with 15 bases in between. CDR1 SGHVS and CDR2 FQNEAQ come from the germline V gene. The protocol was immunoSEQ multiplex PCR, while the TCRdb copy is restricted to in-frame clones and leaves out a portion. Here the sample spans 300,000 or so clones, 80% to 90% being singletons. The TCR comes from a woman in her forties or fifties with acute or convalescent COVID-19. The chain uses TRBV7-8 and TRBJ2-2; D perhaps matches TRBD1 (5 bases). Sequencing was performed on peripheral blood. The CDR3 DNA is TGTGCCAGCAGCCCCGCGGCAGGGCACAACACCGGGGAGCTGTTTTTT. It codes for CASSPAAGHNTGELFF.